Listed below are T cell receptor beta chains from one sample, sequenced in a study of neurological immune-mediated disorders. Each CDR3 protein gets one entry after TCRdb re-called the 5' RACE reads with MiXCR. The sample holds more than 60,000 distinct CDR3 sequences, about 3.7% seen once. The material sequenced was PBMCs. All receptors derive from a woman between 45 and 60 years old with multiple sclerosis. CDR3s include the opening cysteine and the closing phenylalanine or tryptophan. Fields, in order: V gene, J gene, clone size, D gene, CDR3 DNA, CDR3 protein. The D gene is left open where the match is weak. Some rows mark clone size as missing; the rest say once, few, many or name a class of expanded clone.

v_call: TRBV12-3/TRBV12-4
j_call: TRBJ1-2
clone_size: many
d_call: .
cdr3_nt: TGTGCCAGCAGCCGGGACGGTAACTATGGCTACACCTTC
cdr3_aa: CASSRDGNYGYTF

v_call: TRBV20-1
j_call: TRBJ1-5
clone_size: .
d_call: TRBD1
cdr3_nt: TGCAGTGCTAGAGACTTAGGAAGGGGACAGGGGGCCTATCAGCCCCAGAATTTT
cdr3_aa: CSARDLGRGQGAYQPQNF

v_call: TRBV7-3
j_call: TRBJ2-1
clone_size: many
d_call: TRBD2
cdr3_nt: TGTGCCAGCAGCGCCGCTACTAGCGGTGAGCAGTTCTTC
cdr3_aa: CASSAATSGEQFF

v_call: TRBV5-1
j_call: TRBJ2-1
clone_size: many
d_call: TRBD2
cdr3_nt: TGCGCCAGCTCTCCCGTTGTTCTAGCGGGAGGGAATGAGCAGTTCTTC
cdr3_aa: CASSPVVLAGGNEQFF

v_call: TRBV6-2/TRBV6-3
j_call: TRBJ1-4
clone_size: many
d_call: .
cdr3_nt: TGTGCCACACATGGAGGGACCGGGAATGAAAAACTGTTTTTT
cdr3_aa: CATHGGTGNEKLFF

v_call: TRBV7-2
j_call: TRBJ2-1
clone_size: many
d_call: TRBD2
cdr3_nt: TGTGCCAGCAGCTTAGAGGCGGGAGGGTCAAGGGAGCAGTTCTTC
cdr3_aa: CASSLEAGGSREQFF

v_call: TRBV25-1
j_call: TRBJ2-7
clone_size: many
d_call: TRBD1
cdr3_nt: TGTGCCAGCAGTCCCGACAGGGGCGGCTACGAGCAGTACTTC
cdr3_aa: CASSPDRGGYEQYF

v_call: TRBV4-3
j_call: TRBJ2-3
clone_size: few
d_call: TRBD2
cdr3_nt: TGCGCCAGCAGCCAACGAGCGGGGATGAACACAGATACGCAGTATTTT
cdr3_aa: CASSQRAGMNTDTQYF

v_call: TRBV9
j_call: TRBJ2-6
clone_size: many
d_call: .
cdr3_nt: TGTGCCAGCAGCGCACAAACCCTTTCTGGGGCCAACGTCCTGACTTTC
cdr3_aa: CASSAQTLSGANVLTF

v_call: TRBV5-1
j_call: TRBJ1-1
clone_size: many
d_call: .
cdr3_nt: TGCGCCAGCAGCTTGAGGGGGGACGGCACTGAAGCTTTCTTT
cdr3_aa: CASSLRGDGTEAFF

v_call: TRBV5-5
j_call: TRBJ1-5
clone_size: .
d_call: .
cdr3_nt: TGTGCCAGCAGCTTGGGACGGTATAGCAATCAGCCCCAGCATTTT
cdr3_aa: CASSLGRYSNQPQHF

v_call: TRBV6-4
j_call: TRBJ2-7
clone_size: many
d_call: .
cdr3_nt: TGTGCCACCCTACAGAGGGCCGAGCAGTACTTC
cdr3_aa: CATLQRAEQYF